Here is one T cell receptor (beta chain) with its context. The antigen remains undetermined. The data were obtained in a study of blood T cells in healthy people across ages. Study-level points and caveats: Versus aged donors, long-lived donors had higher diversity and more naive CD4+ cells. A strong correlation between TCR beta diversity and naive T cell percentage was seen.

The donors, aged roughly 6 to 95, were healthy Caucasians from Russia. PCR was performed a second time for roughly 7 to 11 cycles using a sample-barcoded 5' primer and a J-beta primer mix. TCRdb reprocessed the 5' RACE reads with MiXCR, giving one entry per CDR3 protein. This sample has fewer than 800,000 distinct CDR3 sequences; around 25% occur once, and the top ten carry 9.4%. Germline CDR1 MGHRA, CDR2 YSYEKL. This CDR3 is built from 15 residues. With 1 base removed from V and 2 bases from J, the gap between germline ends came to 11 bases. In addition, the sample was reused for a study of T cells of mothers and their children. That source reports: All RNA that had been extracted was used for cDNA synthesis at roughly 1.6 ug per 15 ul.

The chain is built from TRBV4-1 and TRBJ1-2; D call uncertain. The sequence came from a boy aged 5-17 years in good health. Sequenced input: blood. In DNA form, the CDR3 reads TGCGCCAGCAGCCAAGGACCGCGAGGGAACTATGGCTACACCTTC. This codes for CASSQGPRGNYGYTF.